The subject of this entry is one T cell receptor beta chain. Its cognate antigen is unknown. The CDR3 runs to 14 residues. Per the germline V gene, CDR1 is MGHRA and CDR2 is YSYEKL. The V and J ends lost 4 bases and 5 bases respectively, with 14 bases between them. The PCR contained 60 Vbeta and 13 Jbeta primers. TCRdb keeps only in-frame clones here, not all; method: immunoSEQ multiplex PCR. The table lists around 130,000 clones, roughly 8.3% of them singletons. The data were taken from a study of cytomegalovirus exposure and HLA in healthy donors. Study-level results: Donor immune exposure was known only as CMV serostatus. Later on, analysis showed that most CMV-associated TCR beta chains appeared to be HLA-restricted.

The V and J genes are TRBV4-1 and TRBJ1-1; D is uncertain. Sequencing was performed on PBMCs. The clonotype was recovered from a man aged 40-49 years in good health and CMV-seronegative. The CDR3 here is CASSRSPTGTEAFF. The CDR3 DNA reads TGCGCCAGCAGCCGTTCGCCGACGGGGACTGAAGCTTTCTTT.